Sequencing of this T cell receptor (beta chain) was carried out in a study of technical replicates of blood from a handful of donors. Repertoires were generated with immunoSEQ multiplex PCR, while TCRdb's copy carries only in-frame clones and drops some. Of 65,000 to 80,000 clones listed, over 95% are singletons. This CDR3 is 14 amino acids long. CDR1 is LNHDA, CDR2 SQIVND, per germline (reference sequence). V is TRBV19 and J is TRBJ2-7; TRBD1 might be the D (5 bases). The end of the DNA fits TRBJ2-1 better, so the J call may be wrong. Sequencing was performed on T cells isolated from PBMCs. The origin of this receptor is a human donor in good health. Here the CDR3 reads CASSLTAQAYEQFF. In nucleotides, the CDR3 is TGTGCCAGTAGTTTGACAGCCCAAGCCTACGAGCAGTTCTTC.